This is a list of T cell receptor beta chains from one sample in a study of T cell repertoires in cytomegalovirus infection. These receptors' antigens are unknown. MiXCR was run by TCRdb on the reads, yielding one entry per CDR3 protein. The sample carries roughly 920,000 distinct CDR3 sequences, 30% to 40% recorded once. The sequencing used cultured CD8+ T cells from PBMCs, collected from culture after CMV antigen stimulation. Every receptor here comes from a human donor in good health (CMV status not recorded). Some clones in this sample may be carry-over from other donors' samples. Each CDR3 is given with its conserved first and last residue. A D gene is named only where the DNA matches it firmly. Rows may omit the clone size; those that give it use once, few, many or a size class.

TRBJ2-4 | many | TRBV7-8 | TRBD1 | TGTGCCAGCAGCTTGGGGACAGGGGGGAACATTCAGTACTTC | CASSLGTGGNIQYF
TRBJ1-1 | - | TRBV7-6 | TRBD1 | TGTGCCGGCAGCTTAACAGGGGACATGAACACTGAAGCTTTCTTT | CAGSLTGDMNTEAFF
TRBJ1-4 | - | TRBV4-1 | TRBD1 | TGCGCCAGCAGCCTCCGGGCAATTGACAGGGCGAATGAAAAACTGTTTTTT | CASSLRAIDRANEKLFF
TRBJ2-3 | - | TRBV6-5 | - | TGTGCCAGCAGTACCTCAAGTCGCACAGATACGCAGTATTTT | CASSTSSRTDTQYF
TRBJ2-2 | once | TRBV5-1 | - | TGCGCCAGCAGCTCTACTTCCGGGGACACCGGGGAGCTGTTTTTT | CASSSTSGDTGELFF
TRBJ2-5 | few | TRBV19 | TRBD2 | TGTGCCAGTAGTATCGGGACTAGCGATAGAGAGACCCAGTACTTC | CASSIGTSDRETQYF
TRBJ2-3 | - | TRBV4-1 | - | TGCGCCAGCAGCCAAGGGGTTTACGGGAGACCTGCGGATACGCAGTATTTT | CASSQGVYGRPADTQYF
TRBJ2-3 | - | TRBV9 | - | TGTGCCAGCACCCGGGCTAGCCGAGTCACAGATACGCAGTATTTT | CASTRASRVTDTQYF
TRBJ1-2 | few | TRBV11-2 | TRBD1 | TGTGCCAGCACCGACAGGGTGTTGGGCTATGGCTACACCTTC | CASTDRVLGYGYTF
TRBJ1-3 | few | TRBV7-6 | - | TGTGCCAGCAGCTCGGGGACGACTGGAAACACCATATATTTT | CASSSGTTGNTIYF
TRBJ1-6 | - | TRBV2 | - | TGTGCCAGCAGTGAAGAGGGTAGGGGCCATAATTCACCCCTCCACTTT | CASSEEGRGHNSPLHF
TRBJ1-1 | - | TRBV11-2 | TRBD1 | TGTGCCAGCAGCGATGGACAGGGAGGACCTGAAGCTTTCTTT | CASSDGQGGPEAFF
TRBJ2-3 | few | TRBV10-2 | TRBD2 | TGCGCCAGCAGCGGACTAGCGGGGGCTATAGATACGCAGTATTTT | CASSGLAGAIDTQYF
TRBJ1-2 | few | TRBV12-3/TRBV12-4 | - | TGTGCCAGCAGCTCCCTACATAACTATGGCTACACCTTC | CASSSLHNYGYTF
TRBJ2-7 | - | TRBV4-1 | - | TGCGCCAGCAGCCAAGATCCTGGGGGTCCCTACGAGCAGTACTTC | CASSQDPGGPYEQYF
TRBJ2-7 | many | TRBV18 | - | TGTGCCAGCTCACAAAGAGGACAGTCCTCCTACGAGCAGTACTTC | CASSQRGQSSYEQYF
TRBJ1-2 | - | TRBV5-4 | TRBD1 | TGTGCCAGTAGACCAGGGGGCGAAGGCTACACCTTC | CASRPGGEGYTF
TRBJ2-3 | - | TRBV7-1 | - | TGTGCCAGCAGCTCAGTTGGGGGGGCTAGCACAGATACGCAGTATTTT | CASSSVGGASTDTQYF
TRBJ1-1 | - | TRBV5-6 | - | TGTGCCAGCAGCTTGGATGCCATTGGGGCAACTGAAGCTTTCTTT | CASSLDAIGATEAFF
TRBJ1-2 | - | TRBV2 | - | TGTGCCAGCAGTGACGGGCCTCGATTAAACTATGGCTACACCTTC | CASSDGPRLNYGYTF
TRBJ1-1 | few | TRBV28 | - | TGTGCCAGCAGTCCCCGAGGGGGGGAAGCTTTCTTT | CASSPRGGEAFF
TRBJ2-4 | - | TRBV6-2/TRBV6-3 | TRBD2 | TGTGCCAGCAGTTACGGGACTAGCGGGGGGGCTGACATTCAGTACTTC | CASSYGTSGGADIQYF
TRBJ2-5 | few | TRBV27 | - | TGTGCCAGCAGTTTATCCCCCTACGGGGATCGACAAGAGACCCAGTACTTC | CASSLSPYGDRQETQYF
TRBJ2-7 | many | TRBV7-6 | TRBD2 | TGTGCCAGCAGCTTAGATCGGTTTCTAGCGGATACCTACGAGCAGTACTTC | CASSLDRFLADTYEQYF
TRBJ2-6 | few | TRBV10-3 | TRBD1 | TGTGCCGTCTTGGACAGGGCTCGCTCTGGGGCCAACGTCCTGACTTTC | CAVLDRARSGANVLTF
TRBJ1-1 | - | TRBV19 | TRBD1 | TGTGCCAGTAGTATGGGACAGGCGACTGAAGCTTTCTTT | CASSMGQATEAFF
TRBJ1-6 | few | TRBV10-2 | TRBD1 | TGCGCCAGCACCTATACAGGGGGTAATTCACCCCTCCACTTT | CASTYTGGNSPLHF
TRBJ2-1 | - | TRBV6-1 | TRBD2 | TGTGCCAGCATTCGCGGGGGGCGACCCCTTTCGATCTACAATGAGCAGTTCTTC | CASIRGGRPLSIYNEQFF
TRBJ2-5 | - | TRBV5-1 | - | TGCGCCAGCAGCTTGGACCCCGGGGGTCCGGAGACCCAGTACTTC | CASSLDPGGPETQYF
TRBJ2-1 | - | TRBV4-3 | - | TGCGCCAACAGCCAAGGAGAGGGCTCCTACAATGAGCAGTTCTTC | CANSQGEGSYNEQFF
TRBJ1-1 | - | TRBV6-1 | - | TGTGCCAGCAGCGCAACCAGGACAGCTAACACTGAAGCTTTCTTT | CASSATRTANTEAFF
TRBJ1-1 | many | TRBV27 | TRBD1 | TGTGCCAGCAGTCCCTCCATAGACAGGGCCACTGAAGCTTTCTTT | CASSPSIDRATEAFF
TRBJ2-1 | few | TRBV5-1 | TRBD1 | TGCGCCAGCAGCCCCAGGGACAGGGGGCAGCGGGAGCAGTTCTTC | CASSPRDRGQREQFF
TRBJ1-5 | few | TRBV12-3/TRBV12-4 | TRBD1 | TGTGCCAGCACCGGGACAGAAAGCAATCAGCCCCAGCATTTT | CASTGTESNQPQHF
TRBJ2-2 | - | TRBV6-5 | - | TGTGCCAGCAGTACTGACAGATCGAACACCGGGGAGCTGTTTTTT | CASSTDRSNTGELFF
TRBJ1-2 | many | TRBV7-2 | - | TGTGCCAGCAGCCCCATTCAGGGACCTGGCTACACCTTC | CASSPIQGPGYTF
TRBJ2-3 | many | TRBV7-2 | TRBD2 | TGTGCCAGCAGCTTAGGCCCTAGCGGGGGTGTCTTCACAGATACGCAGTATTTT | CASSLGPSGGVFTDTQYF